This is a list of T cell receptor beta chains from one sample in a study of blood T cell repertoires in COVID-19. Only in-frame clones appear in the TCRdb table, and some are missing; sequencing was by immunoSEQ multiplex PCR. The sample has a few hundred thousand clones, around 87% seen once; the top ten hold approximately 5.3%. Input material: peripheral blood. These receptors originate from a woman aged 55-69 years with COVID-19, enrolled during active disease. CDR3s include the opening cysteine and the closing phenylalanine or tryptophan. A D gene is named only where the DNA matches it firmly. Size values are once, few and many counts, or a class for expanded clones, and some rows have none.

D: -
V: TRBV19
size: -
J: TRBJ2-1
DNA: TGTGCCAGTAGTATTGCCCGCTATAGCGCCGTGGCCTCCTACAATGAGCAGTTCTTC
CDR3: CASSIARYSAVASYNEQFF

D: -
V: TRBV15
size: -
J: TRBJ1-6
DNA: TGTGCCACCAGCAGGGCCCTAGGGGATTTGACACCCCTCCACTTT
CDR3: CATSRALGDLTPLHF

D: -
V: TRBV18
size: -
J: TRBJ2-3
DNA: TGTGCCAGCTCACCCCGGACTGATACGCAGTATTTT
CDR3: CASSPRTDTQYF

D: -
V: TRBV28
size: -
J: TRBJ2-5
DNA: TGTGCCAGCAGTAAGCGACAGGCGATGTACTTC
CDR3: CASSKRQAMYF

D: TRBD1
V: TRBV7-2
size: -
J: TRBJ2-2
DNA: TGTGCCAGCAGCTTACGGACAGGGGACACCGGGGAGCTGTTTTTT
CDR3: CASSLRTGDTGELFF

D: -
V: TRBV19
size: -
J: TRBJ2-7
DNA: TGTGCCAGTAGTATAACCCGGCAGGGCTACGAGCAGTACTTC
CDR3: CASSITRQGYEQYF

D: TRBD1
V: TRBV6-2/TRBV6-3
size: few
J: TRBJ1-1
DNA: TGTGCCAGCAGTGGGGGACAGTATGAAGCTTTCTTT
CDR3: CASSGGQYEAFF

D: TRBD2
V: TRBV5-6
size: -
J: TRBJ2-6
DNA: TGTGCCAGCAGGCGGGGGGCGGATCCTTTCGGGGCCAACGTCCTGACTTTC
CDR3: CASRRGADPFGANVLTF

D: -
V: TRBV30
size: -
J: TRBJ2-7
DNA: TGTGCCTGGAGCAGGGCGAGGACCTACGAGCAGTACTTC
CDR3: CAWSRARTYEQYF

D: -
V: TRBV5-3
size: -
J: TRBJ1-1
DNA: TGTGCCAGAAGCTTGAGGAGTTTTATCGTGGTAAACACTGAAGCTTTCTTT
CDR3: CARSLRSFIVVNTEAFF

D: -
V: TRBV7-9
size: -
J: TRBJ2-3
DNA: TGTGCCAGCAGCTTAGACGTTCAGGGGCTGGCAGATACGCAGTATTTT
CDR3: CASSLDVQGLADTQYF

D: -
V: TRBV5-5
size: once
J: TRBJ2-5
DNA: TGTGCCAGCAGCCCCCGACAGGCCCACCAAGAGACCCAGTACTTC
CDR3: CASSPRQAHQETQYF

D: TRBD2
V: TRBV10-3
size: few
J: TRBJ2-7
DNA: TGTGCCATCAGTGAGTTGGGACTAGAGGTCGAGCAGTACTTC
CDR3: CAISELGLEVEQYF

D: -
V: TRBV5-6
size: -
J: TRBJ2-3
DNA: TGTGCCAGCAGCTTCTATGGAGGGAGCACAGATACGCAGTATTTT
CDR3: CASSFYGGSTDTQYF

D: TRBD1
V: TRBV29-1
size: -
J: TRBJ1-6
DNA: TGCAGCCCCTGGACAGGGGGTTTTTATAATTCACCCCTCCACTTT
CDR3: CSPWTGGFYNSPLHF

D: -
V: TRBV19
size: -
J: TRBJ1-1
DNA: TGTGCCAGTAGCCCCCGGCAGGGGATCGGCACTGAAGCTTTCTTT
CDR3: CASSPRQGIGTEAFF

D: -
V: TRBV6-5
size: -
J: TRBJ2-1
DNA: TGTGCCAGCAGTTCTAGCCTAATCTCCTACAATGAGCAGTTCTTC
CDR3: CASSSSLISYNEQFF

D: -
V: TRBV24-1
size: -
J: TRBJ2-7
DNA: TGTGCCACCAGTGATTTCCGGTCCTACGAGCAGTACTTC
CDR3: CATSDFRSYEQYF

D: -
V: TRBV24-1
size: once
J: TRBJ1-2
DNA: TGTGCCACCAGTCCCGGGGGGAAGGCAGGTGGCTACACCTTC
CDR3: CATSPGGKAGGYTF

D: -
V: TRBV19
size: -
J: TRBJ1-5
DNA: TGTGCCAGTAGTGAATTGAGGAATCAGCCCCAGCATTTT
CDR3: CASSELRNQPQHF

D: -
V: TRBV5-5
size: -
J: TRBJ1-1
DNA: TGTGCCAGCAGCTTCCCAGGGCTCGCCACTGAAGCTTTCTTT
CDR3: CASSFPGLATEAFF

D: TRBD2
V: TRBV5-1
size: -
J: TRBJ2-1
DNA: TGCGCCAGCAAAGAACCTAGCGGGAGGGACAATGAGCAGTTCTTC
CDR3: CASKEPSGRDNEQFF

D: -
V: TRBV19
size: -
J: TRBJ1-5
DNA: TGTGCCAGTAGTGCGGGACGAACCCATTATCAGCCCCAGCATTTT
CDR3: CASSAGRTHYQPQHF